What follows are 6 T cell receptor beta chains derived from one specimen sequenced in a study of early T cells in non-severe SARS-CoV-2 infection (dated by TCRdb to the early 2020s). Libraries were constructed by 5' RACE. Instrument used: NextSeq 500. TCRdb reprocessed the public reads (quality trimming at Q25 with fastp, clone calling with MiXCR) and kept in-frame beta chains. All rows with the same CDR3 protein become a single entry with the most common DNA and genes. The sample table records some 50,000 distinct CDR3 sequences; 8.7% of these occur just once. The ten largest clonotypes hold 3.9% of the sample. Sequenced material: whole blood, taken at baseline. The receptors were sampled from an adult who was a healthcare worker with PCR-confirmed SARS-CoV-2 infection or an uninfected control (not recorded which).

This clonotype was found many times. The genes are TRBV27 and TRBJ2-7; D is undetermined. Germline V gene sequence: CDR1 MNHEY, CDR2 SMNVEV (reference sequence). The CDR3 extends over 13 amino acids. V shed 2 bases and J shed 3 bases, with 8 bases lying between them. CDR3 sequence reads: CASSLRESYEQYF. CDR3 coding DNA: TGTGCCAGCAGTTTAAGGGAAAGCTACGAGCAGTACTTC.

This clonotype has a handful of counts. The V gene is TRBV9, the J gene TRBJ2-1; 7 bases are a match to TRBD2. After removal of 6 bases from V and 3 bases from J, the junction contained 9 bases not matched to a gene. The V gene's germline CDR1 is SGDLS and CDR2 YYNGEE. CDR3 length: 15 residues. The CDR3 DNA is TGTGCCAGCACCCCCCCGGGGGGTCTCTACAATGAGCAGTTCTTC. It encodes CASTPPGGLYNEQFF.

This clonotype showed up just a few times. The chain couples TRBV12-3 or TRBV12-4 to TRBJ2-3, with D perhaps TRBD2 (7 bases). The ends were cut back, 3 bases at V and 5 bases at J, with 18 bases in the middle. This CDR3 has 16 amino acids. For the CDR3, the DNA is TGTGCCAGCAGTTTGACCTCCTCGGGGGGCAGAGATACGCAGTATTTT. Amino acid sequence: CASSLTSSGGRDTQYF.

Points on this clonotype: A clone one base away is much larger, so this may be a read error. DNA of the CDR3: TGTGCCAGCAGGGCAGGGGTACGCAACACTGAAGCTTCCTTT. This encodes CASRAGVRNTEASF. This chain connects TRBV5-4 to TRBJ1-1; tentatively, D is TRBD1 (6 bases). CDR1 is SGHNT and CDR2 is YYREEE in the germline V gene (reference sequence). The CDR3 sequence is 14 residues long.

This clonotype was observed a handful of times. V usage is TRBV6-1 and J usage is TRBJ1-5, with D perhaps TRBD1 (6 bases). Trimming shortened V by 2 bases and J by 1 base, and 9 bases separated the two germline ends. Germline CDR1 is MNHNS and CDR2 is SASEGT. The CDR3 contains 15 residues. The CDR3 DNA reads TGTGCCAGCAGTGAACAAGACAGGAGCAATCAGCCCCAGCATTTT. This encodes CASSEQDRSNQPQHF.

The CDR3 protein is CASSGTGTGAFF. The CDR3 region has the DNA TGTGCCAGCAGTGGCACCGGGACGGGGGCTTTCTTT. This chain joins TRBV6-5 and TRBJ1-1; D may be TRBD1 (5 bases). Looked up from germline, CDR1 is MNHEY and CDR2 is SVGAGI. The V end was cut by 5 bases, the J end by 11 bases, with 15 bases between. CDR3 length: 12 amino acids.